Listed here are 26 T cell receptor beta chains from one sample, sequenced in a study of response to subunit inactivated influenza vaccine (dated by TCRdb to the late 2010s). The library was generated by RT-PCR. TCRdb names Illumina HiSeq 2500 as the instrument used. TCRdb passed the public sequencing reads through fastp at Q25 and MiXCR, retaining productive beta sequences. One record per CDR3 amino acid sequence lists the most common genes and DNA. The sample data list over 150,000 distinct CDR3 sequences, and around 14% of these were observed just once. Roughly 24% of the sample lies in the top ten. This specimen consisted of CD8+ T cells sorted from PBMCs, obtained roughly 5 days after vaccination. All receptors come from a man between 50 and 59 years old who received an inactivated influenza vaccine. Donor details come from another sample of the same person, matched by shared clones.

In its sample, this clonotype was seen a few times. The rearrangement joins TRBV12-3 or TRBV12-4 to TRBJ2-1; perhaps TRBD2 as D (5 bases). The CDR3 consists of 16 residues. V was trimmed by 5 bases and J by 7 bases, leaving 21 bases between them. CDR3 coding DNA: TGTGCCAGCAGTCCGACACTAGTAAAATCGCCTAATGAGCAGTTCTTC. Translating it yields CASSPTLVKSPNEQFF.

This clonotype appeared a few times. V usage is TRBV6-1 and J usage is TRBJ2-5, with D perhaps matching TRBD1 (6 bases). Between the trimmed V and J ends, which lost 3 bases and 7 bases, there was a span of 24 bases. This CDR3 contains 17 residues. The germline CDR1 and CDR2 sequences are MNHNS and SASEGT. DNA of the CDR3: TGTGCCAGCAGTGATGAACGACAGGCGGCGGTATTTGGGACCCAGTACTTC. Encoded protein: CASSDERQAAVFGTQYF.

This clonotype was seen only a few times. J is TRBJ2-7 and V is TRBV5-5; D remains unclear. The CDR3 loop spans 14 amino acids. V was clipped by 4 bases and J by 3 bases, with 14 bases between them. Germline CDR1 and CDR2: SGHKS and YYEKEE (reference sequence). The CDR3 region is CASSNPRAVYEQYF. CDR3 DNA: TGTGCCAGCAGCAACCCCCGAGCTGTCTACGAGCAGTACTTC.

The chain recombines TRBV7-9 with TRBJ2-7; D may be TRBD1 (5 bases). The CDR3 has 15 amino acids. V dropped 4 bases and J dropped 5 bases, with 18 bases sitting between them. Germline V gene lookup returns CDR1 SEHNR and CDR2 FQNEAQ (reference sequence). CDR3 nucleotides: TGTGCCAGCAGCTATGGGGCAGGGATTAGCCACGAGCAGTACTTC. Protein sequence: CASSYGAGISHEQYF.

V is TRBV7-2 and J is TRBJ2-7, with 7 nucleotides matching TRBD1. This CDR3 comprises 15 residues. Germline V gives CDR1 SGHTA, CDR2 FQGNSA. V lost 3 bases to trimming and J lost 2 bases; unmatched junction nucleotides: 7. The CDR3: CASSLTGLGTYEQYF. In DNA, the CDR3 is TGTGCCAGCAGCTTGACAGGGCTTGGGACCTACGAGCAGTACTTC.

The chain has TRBV7-6 and TRBJ2-7, with D possibly matching TRBD1 (5 bases). Germline lookup yields CDR1 SGHVS and CDR2 FNYEAQ. The length of the CDR3 is 14 residues. The V end was cut by 7 bases, the J end by 2 bases, with 15 bases between. This chain's CDR3 is CASTLGHPTYEQYF. For the CDR3, the DNA is TGTGCCAGCACCCTGGGGCACCCGACCTACGAGCAGTACTTC.

Regarding this clonotype: Just one base apart from a much larger clone, this may be a read error. V gene TRBV12-3 or TRBV12-4 combines with J gene TRBJ2-5; D unclear. V gave up 4 bases and J gave up 13 bases, with 16 bases separating them. This CDR3 spans 12 amino acids. The CDR3 sequence is CASSSTPCKSYF. CDR3 nucleotide sequence: TGTGCCAGCAGTTCGACTCCCTGTAAATCGTACTTC.

The DNA of the CDR3 is TGTGCCAGCAGCCGAGCTAGCGGGAGTGACAATGAGCAGTTCTTC. It specifies CASSRASGSDNEQFF. This chain connects TRBV28 to TRBJ2-1; 10 positions match TRBD2. The V segment lost 6 bases and the J segment 5 bases; nucleotides outside the gene matches: 7. The CDR3 extends over 15 amino acids. The germline gives CDR1 MDHEN, CDR2 SYDVKM.

This clonotype was seen a few times. The V call is TRBV5-6, the J call TRBJ2-1; 10 nucleotides match TRBD1. CDR1 SGHDT and CDR2 YYEEEE come from the germline V gene. V trimming: 5 bases; J trimming: 5 bases; junction bases outside the gene matches: 4. This CDR3 has 14 residues. Here the CDR3 reads CASRYGTGDNEQFF. The DNA of the CDR3 is TGTGCCAGCAGATACGGGACAGGGGACAATGAGCAGTTCTTC. Full variable domain (outside the CDR3, taken from reference TRBV5-6 and TRBJ2-1): DAGVTQSPTHLIKTRGQQVTLRCSPKSGHDTVSWYQQALGQGPQFIFQYYEEEERQRGNFPDRFSGHQFPNYSSELNVNALLLGDSALYLCASRYGTGDNEQFFGPGTRLTVL.

This clonotype was seen at least ten times. This rearrangement joins TRBV12-3 or TRBV12-4 to TRBJ2-1; 7 nucleotides align to TRBD2. With V trimmed by 1 base and J by 6 bases, 3 bases remained unmatched. The CDR3 length is 14 residues. CDR3 DNA: TGTGCCAGCAGTTTAGAAGGGACTATCAATGAGCAGTTCTTC. The encoded protein is CASSLEGTINEQFF.

This chain connects TRBV20-1 to TRBJ2-1; 12 bases fit TRBD2. The CDR3 length is 15 residues. V lost 3 bases, J lost 7 bases, and 7 bases stayed unmatched. Per the germline V gene, CDR1 is DFQATT and CDR2 is SNEGSKA (reference sequence). CDR3 loop: CSASPLAGGRNEQFF. The CDR3 coding sequence is TGCAGTGCTAGCCCCCTAGCGGGAGGGCGGAATGAGCAGTTCTTC.

The sample holds a few counts of this clonotype. The genes are TRBV6-2 or TRBV6-3 and TRBJ2-1; the match to TRBD1 covers 9 bases. The CDR3 spans 19 residues. Germline V gene lookup returns CDR1 MNHEY and CDR2 SVGEGT. V was clipped by 0 bases and J by 7 bases; unmatched bases: 16. CDR3 protein: CASSYSISSGTGYKNEQFF. The CDR3 nucleotides read TGTGCCAGCAGTTACTCCATCTCTTCCGGGACAGGGTATAAGAATGAGCAGTTCTTC.

This clonotype was seen many times. The V call is TRBV2, the J call TRBJ1-2; 8 bases line up with TRBD1. Germline V lookup: CDR1 SNHLY, CDR2 FYNNEI. Trimming removed 6 bases from V and 4 bases from J; junction bases left unmatched: 10. There are 15 residues in the CDR3. The CDR3 DNA reads TGTGCCAGCAGGAGCGGGACAGGAGCCTTCTATGGCTACACCTTC. This codes for CASRSGTGAFYGYTF.

Comments on this clonotype: A much larger clone sits a single nucleotide away, making a read error possible. As DNA, the CDR3 is TGTGCCAGCAGCCAAGAATATCCTTCGACAGGGCGTGAGCAGTTCTTC. It translates to CASSQEYPSTGREQFF. The chain is built from TRBV3-1 and TRBJ2-1; 7 bases map to TRBD1. The CDR3 runs 16 residues. From germline, CDR1 is LGHDT and CDR2 YNNKEL (reference sequence). The V and J ends lost 0 bases and 9 bases, in that order; junction bases with no gene match: 11.

There are many counts of this clonotype. This CDR3 reads CAWSYVGLVDEQFF. CDR3 DNA: TGTGCCTGGAGTTATGTCGGACTTGTTGATGAGCAGTTCTTC. The chain combines TRBV30 with TRBJ2-1, with D perhaps matching TRBD2 (5 bases). The V end lost 2 bases, the J end lost 8 bases, and 16 bases lay between the germline ends. Germline loops: CDR1 GTSNPN, CDR2 SVGIG (reference sequence). The CDR3 spans 14 residues.

This clonotype was seen a few times. This rearrangement joins TRBV5-6 to TRBJ2-6; no clear D gene. CDR1 is SGHDT and CDR2 is YYEEEE in the germline V gene. The V and J ends lost 1 base and 10 bases respectively, with 15 bases between them. The CDR3 length is 15 residues. CDR3 DNA: TGTGCCAGCAGCTTGTGGCTAGGATACATTAACGTCCTGACTTTC. The encoded protein is CASSLWLGYINVLTF. Full variable domain (rest looked up from reference TRBV5-6 and TRBJ2-6): DAGVTQSPTHLIKTRGQQVTLRCSPKSGHDTVSWYQQALGQGPQFIFQYYEEEERQRGNFPDRFSGHQFPNYSSELNVNALLLGDSALYLCASSLWLGYINVLTFGAGSRLTVL.

This clonotype occurred a few times. The rearrangement uses TRBV7-8 and TRBJ2-5; 10 bases fit TRBD1. Germline loops: CDR1 SGHVS, CDR2 FQNEAQ. J was trimmed by 4 bases and V by 2 bases; bases with no gene match: 7. The CDR3 is 16 residues long. This CDR3 reads CASSLSPDRGLETQYF. CDR3 in DNA: TGTGCCAGCAGCTTATCCCCCGACAGGGGGCTAGAGACCCAGTACTTC.

The chain uses TRBV4-2 and TRBJ2-7; D is ambiguous. Germline loops: CDR1 LGHNA, CDR2 YNFKEQ. V lost 0 bases, J lost 0 bases, and 9 bases lay in between. This CDR3 spans 15 amino acids. CDR3 nucleotides: TGTGCCAGCAGCCAAGAGAAGGCAGGCTCCTACGAGCAGTACTTC. The encoded protein is CASSQEKAGSYEQYF.

V and J are TRBV7-6 and TRBJ2-1; possibly TRBD1 or TRBD2 for D (5 bases each). V lost 5 bases and J lost 3, with 26 bases in between. Germline-derived CDR1 and CDR2 are SGHVS and FNYEAQ. CDR3 length equals 19 residues. The CDR3 sequence: CASSTPHAVRGYFYNEQFF. DNA of the CDR3: TGTGCCAGCAGCACTCCCCACGCCGTGAGGGGATACTTCTACAATGAGCAGTTCTTC.

The chain links TRBV29-1 to TRBJ1-2; D unclear. Germline loops: CDR1 SQVTM, CDR2 ANQGSEA. The CDR3 loop spans 13 amino acids. V was cut by 8 bases and J by 4 bases, with 17 bases left in between. CDR3 nucleotide sequence: TGCAGCTCACCGGACCCTTCGGGCTATGGCTACACCTTC. Translation gives CSSPDPSGYGYTF.

This clonotype has only a few counts. The J gene is TRBJ2-1, the V gene TRBV12-3 or TRBV12-4; 8 bases agree with TRBD2. The CDR3 has 18 amino acids. Unmatched junction bases numbered 16, after V lost 1 base and J lost 8 bases. The CDR3 coding sequence is TGTGCCAGCAGTTTAGGGACGGGGGGGCGTTTTTTGTTACATGAGCAGTTCTTC. Protein: CASSLGTGGRFLLHEQFF.

This clonotype was recorded a few times. The rearrangement joins TRBV30 to TRBJ2-7, with 10 bases that match TRBD2. V lost 0 bases to trimming and J lost 4 bases; unmatched junction nucleotides: 3. Germline CDR1 reads GTSNPN; CDR2 reads SVGIG (reference sequence). The CDR3 runs to 14 residues. CDR3 in DNA: TGTGCCTGGAGTGTTCTAGCGGGAGCTTACGAGCAGTACTTC. Its translation: CAWSVLAGAYEQYF.

This clonotype was found a few times. This sequence joins TRBV9 and TRBJ2-1; 7 positions match TRBD2. J was trimmed by 5 bases and V by 0 bases; bases with no gene match: 8. The CDR3 is 16 residues long. CDR1 and CDR2 from the germline V gene are SGDLS and YYNGEE. CDR3 bases: TGTGCCAGCAGCGTAGGAGGTTGGCTAGCGGACAATGAGCAGTTCTTC. This translates into CASSVGGWLADNEQFF.

This clonotype was counted only a few times. The V and J genes are TRBV20-1 and TRBJ1-5, with a possible D match to TRBD1 (6 bases). Germline V gene data show CDR1 as DFQATT and CDR2 as SNEGSKA (reference sequence). Trimming took off 0 bases at V and 0 bases at J, with 6 bases between the two ends. This CDR3 is 14 amino acids long. The CDR3 coding sequence is TGCAGTGCTAGAGAGGACAGTAGCAATCAGCCCCAGCATTTT. Its translation is CSAREDSSNQPQHF.

Worth noting for this clonotype: The DNA is left out, because the CDR3 cannot be placed on it with certainty; the CDR3 is given as TCRdb lists it. The chain recombines TRBV6-2 or TRBV6-3 with TRBJ2-1; the D call TRBD2 from the table was never checked on the DNA. Germline loops: CDR1 MNHEY, CDR2 SVGEGT. With termini counted, the CDR3 has 14 amino acids. The CDR3 spells CASSYWASGSSPFF.

This chain uses TRBV11-2 with TRBJ1-3, with D unresolved. Trimming removed 5 bases from V and 0 bases from J, with 14 bases in between. The germline gives CDR1 SGHAT, CDR2 FQNNGV. The CDR3 loop spans 16 amino acids. The CDR3 loop reads CASSNYGISSGNTIYF. The CDR3 DNA is TGTGCCAGCAGCAACTACGGGATCAGCTCTGGAAACACCATATATTTT. The full variable domain, its missing parts supplied by reference TRBV11-2 and TRBJ1-3, is EAGVAQSPRYKIIEKRQSVAFWCNPISGHATLYWYQQILGQGPKLLIQFQNNGVVDDSQLPKDRFSAERLKGVDSTLKIQPAKLEDSAVYLCASSNYGISSGNTIYFGEGSWLTVV.